Listed here are 18 T cell receptor beta chains from one sample, sequenced in a study of T-cell memory formation after mild COVID-19. TCRdb recomputed calls from the 5' RACE reads with MiXCR, one row per CDR3 protein. The profile covers approximately 250,000 distinct CDR3 sequences, with 16% appearing a single time and 22% taken by the ten largest. The specimen sequenced was PBMCs or a T cell subset sorted from them (not recorded which). All receptors come from a man aged 18 to 29 who had mild COVID-19 (a few samples of this study predate the infection). Cell type and time point are not known.

This chain links TRBV24-1 with TRBJ1-2; D perhaps matches TRBD1 (6 bases). CDR1 and CDR2 from the germline V gene are KGHDR and SFDVKD. The CDR3 spans 14 residues. Trimming left V 4 bases short and J 3 bases short, with 11 bases between. The CDR3 coding sequence is TGTGCCACCAGTGAACGAGGGGGAGACTATGGCTACACCTTC. Its protein product is CATSERGGDYGYTF.

The rearrangement joins TRBV6-5 to TRBJ1-2, with TRBD1 as a possible D gene (6 bases). The CDR3 covers 17 residues. With 7 bases removed from V and 1 base from J, the gap between germline ends came to 22 bases. CDR1 MNHEY and CDR2 SVGAGI come from the germline V gene. Here the CDR3 reads CASKRDTRHKINYGYTF. For the CDR3, the DNA is TGTGCCAGCAAACGGGACACCCGACACAAAATTAACTATGGCTACACCTTC.

This clonotype was counted a few times. The chain links TRBV2 to TRBJ1-2; D may be TRBD1 (5 bases). The germline V gene encodes CDR1 SNHLY and CDR2 FYNNEI. V was shortened by 1 base and J by 4 bases, with 13 bases between the two germline ends. This CDR3 comprises 15 residues. The CDR3 here is CASSEEAGIGYGYTF. The CDR3, as DNA: TGTGCCAGCAGTGAAGAGGCAGGGATAGGCTATGGCTACACCTTC.

Only a few counts were recorded for this clonotype. The V call is TRBV6-5, the J call TRBJ1-3, with D perhaps matching TRBD1 (5 bases). This CDR3 region has 16 residues. Germline V gene lookup returns CDR1 MNHEY and CDR2 SVGAGI. Trimming took 2 bases from V and 0 from J, leaving 11 bases between them. The CDR3 bases are TGTGCCAGCAGTTACAGGAGGACAAACTCTGGAAACACCATATATTTT. Protein product: CASSYRRTNSGNTIYF.

This clonotype was seen many times. V usage is TRBV7-3 and J usage is TRBJ2-2; D ambiguous. Germline V gives CDR1 SGHTA, CDR2 FQGTGA. The CDR3 is 13 amino acids. V dropped 4 bases and J dropped 7 bases, with 10 bases sitting between them. DNA of the CDR3: TGTGCCAGCAGCTCCGTTAAAGGCGGGGAGCTGTTTTTT. Translation: CASSSVKGGELFF.

The chain employs TRBV12-3 or TRBV12-4 and TRBJ1-2; D remains ambiguous. With 5 bases removed from V and 0 bases from J, the gap between germline ends came to 13 bases. The CDR3 is 15 residues long. CDR3 amino acids: CASSPTPPSNYGYTF. CDR3 DNA: TGTGCCAGCAGTCCTACGCCCCCGTCTAACTATGGCTACACCTTC.

This clonotype appeared a few times. The V call is TRBV7-9, the J call TRBJ2-7; 7 positions match TRBD2. Unmatched junction bases numbered 11, after V lost 6 bases and J lost 0 bases. This CDR3 is 16 amino acids long. The germline CDR1 and CDR2 sequences are SEHNR and FQNEAQ (reference sequence). CDR3 in DNA: TGTGCCAGCAGTTTGGTCCCCGGGACTAACTCCTACGAGCAGTACGTC. Translation gives CASSLVPGTNSYEQYV.

The CDR3 here is CASHFPGQGNTGELFF. CDR3 bases: TGTGCCAGCCACTTCCCGGGACAGGGGAACACCGGGGAGCTGTTTTTT. The chain recombines TRBV7-9 with TRBJ2-2; 9 nucleotides align to TRBD1. The CDR3 sequence is 16 residues long. The germline V gene encodes CDR1 SEHNR and CDR2 FQNEAQ (reference sequence). V shed 8 bases, J shed 1 base, and the junction held 8 bases outside the gene matches.

This clonotype was observed a handful of times. The V gene is TRBV7-9, the J gene TRBJ1-5, with D possibly matching TRBD1 (6 bases). CDR1 and CDR2 (germline): SEHNR, FQNEAQ (reference sequence). The germline V and J ends were trimmed by 5 bases and 8 bases, with 13 bases remaining between them. The CDR3 is made up of 13 amino acids. The CDR3 bases are TGTGCCAGCAGCCCGGACAAGGGGGAGCCCCAGCATTTT. This gives the protein CASSPDKGEPQHF.

This clonotype was recorded a few times. The genes are TRBV28 and TRBJ2-7; 9 bases fit TRBD1. The CDR3 contains 17 residues. In germline, CDR1 is MDHEN, CDR2 SYDVKM. V shed 5 bases and J 6 bases; nucleotides not matched to a gene: 17. CDR3 sequence reads: CASSGTGTLSWPGEQYV. Here the CDR3 DNA reads TGTGCCAGCAGTGGGACAGGGACCCTCTCCTGGCCTGGCGAGCAGTACGTC.

This clonotype was seen at least ten times. This chain connects TRBV5-1 to TRBJ2-7; 11 bases align to TRBD2. The CDR3 is made up of 17 amino acids. The V gene end was trimmed by 1 base and the J gene end by 0 bases; junction bases not matched to a gene: 6. Germline CDR1 is SGHRS and CDR2 is YFSETQ. The CDR3 DNA is TGCGCCAGCAGCTTGTTCCTAGCGGGGGGAAACTCCTACGAGCAGTACTTC. Protein product: CASSLFLAGGNSYEQYF.

This clonotype was seen more than once but under ten times. This chain connects TRBV29-1 to TRBJ1-1, with D unclear. The germline V gene encodes CDR1 SQVTM and CDR2 ANQGSEA. Trimming shortened V by 7 bases and J by 3 bases, and 15 bases separated the two germline ends. This CDR3 region has 13 residues. The CDR3 coding sequence is TGCAGCGCCGCCCCCGGGTCGCACACTGAAGCTTTCTTT. This gives the protein CSAAPGSHTEAFF.

There are a few counts of this clonotype. In nucleotides, the CDR3 is TGTGCCACCAGTGATTTGGCCACCAACTATGGCTACACCTTC. Translating it yields CATSDLATNYGYTF. The genes are TRBV24-1 and TRBJ1-2; D gene unclear. Germline assignment: CDR1 KGHDR and CDR2 SFDVKD. Trimming pared 0 bases from V and 2 bases from J, leaving 6 bases between. The CDR3 is made up of 14 amino acids.

This chain links TRBV2 with TRBJ2-2, with 7 nucleotides matching TRBD2. CDR1 and CDR2 (germline): SNHLY, FYNNEI. The CDR3 contains 15 residues. With V trimmed by 4 bases and J by 3 bases, 5 bases remained unmatched. In DNA, the CDR3 is TGTGCCAGCAGTGCTCTAGCGGAATACACCGGGGAGCTGTTTTTT. Translated, it gives CASSALAEYTGELFF.

This clonotype has a count of ten or more. The chain is built from TRBV6-5 and TRBJ2-3; 7 bases are a match to TRBD2. This CDR3 region has 17 residues. The germline gives CDR1 MNHEY, CDR2 SVGAGI. V shed 2 bases and J 3 bases; nucleotides not matched to a gene: 11. In DNA form, the CDR3 reads TGTGCCAGCAGTTACCTCTTTAGCGGGCGGCTTACAGATACGCAGTATTTT. Translating it yields CASSYLFSGRLTDTQYF.

This clonotype has only a few counts. The V gene is TRBV6-6, the J gene TRBJ1-5, with TRBD1 matching 9 bases. Germline assignment: CDR1 MNHNY and CDR2 SVGAGI (reference sequence). V gave up 3 bases and J gave up 6 bases; unmatched junction bases: 6. The CDR3 covers 15 residues. The CDR3 sequence: CASSYGQGSFQPQHF. Written as DNA, the CDR3 is TGTGCCAGCAGTTATGGACAGGGGAGCTTTCAGCCCCAGCATTTT.

This clonotype has more than one count but fewer than ten. V and J are TRBV7-2 and TRBJ1-3, with unresolved D. V was cut by 0 bases and J by 3 bases, with 12 bases left in between. The CDR3 consists of 16 residues. Per the germline V gene, CDR1 is SGHTA and CDR2 is FQGNSA. CDR3 nucleotide sequence: TGTGCCAGCAGCTTAGCGGGTCGGACGCTTGGAAACACCATATATTTT. It specifies CASSLAGRTLGNTIYF.

The chain uses TRBV5-1 and TRBJ2-3; D call uncertain. Trimming cost V 1 base and J 2 bases, with 11 bases left between them. This CDR3 has 15 amino acids. Germline V CDR1 and CDR2: SGHRS, YFSETQ. The CDR3 loop reads CASSLNSYLTDTQYF. CDR3 DNA sequence: TGCGCCAGCAGCTTGAACTCCTACCTCACAGATACGCAGTATTTT.